Sequencing of this TCR beta chain was carried out in a study of T cell responses to AZD1222 COVID-19 vaccine. CDR1 and CDR2 from the germline V gene are SGHTS and YDEGEE. V was clipped by 4 bases and J by 2 bases; unmatched bases: 5. CDR3 length: 15 amino acids. Profiled with immunoSEQ multiplex PCR; TCRdb holds only in-frame clones, not every one. The sample includes more than 150,000 clones, 94% of them seen just once. On this clone: Its antigen is still unknown.

Study-level findings and limits: Repertoire samples came only from after the peak T cell response. Spike-specific TCR breadth and depth grew following two AZD1222 doses. White British donors predominated, females outnumbered males, and clonal diversity was possibly underestimated.

The V call is TRBV5-8, the J call TRBJ2-2; 7 nucleotides line up with TRBD1. This TCR was recovered from an adult in good health. The input for sequencing was peripheral blood, taken on day 0 of AZD1222 vaccination. The CDR3 loop is CASSRGTVNTGELFF. CDR3 nucleotides: TGTGCCAGCAGCCGAGGGACAGTTAACACCGGGGAGCTGTTTTTT.